A selection of T cell receptor beta chains follows, all from one sample in a study of blood T cell repertoires in COVID-19. Assay: immunoSEQ multiplex PCR; the TCRdb copy retains only in-frame clones and omits some. The data contain 95,000 to 150,000 clones, roughly four fifths of them singletons. The sample taken for sequencing was peripheral blood. All receptors come from a human donor in a cohort sampled during active COVID-19. Each CDR3 is given with its conserved first and last residue.

v_gene	j_gene	CDR3aa
TRBV28	TRBJ1-6	CASSLGGYGEGIGSPLHF
TRBV6-5	TRBJ1-3	CASSYGTGAGNTIYF
TRBV7-9	TRBJ2-7	CASAGGGTLPYEQYF
TRBV4-1	TRBJ1-1	CASSPQSNTEAFF
TRBV5-1	TRBJ2-5	CASSPGTNQETQYF
TRBV5-1	TRBJ2-7	CASSQGTAYEQYF
TRBV6-5	TRBJ1-1	CASSYSGGVSTEAFF
TRBV9	TRBJ2-7	CASSALERGYEQYF
TRBV4-1	TRBJ2-5	CASSQYGLAGPSETQYF
TRBV10-3	TRBJ2-2	CAIRSSGQGPGELFF
TRBV4-1	TRBJ2-5	CASSQGDREGETQYF
TRBV4-1	TRBJ2-7	CASSSRDRASYEQYF
TRBV11-3	TRBJ2-3	CASSQRRGSTDTQYF
TRBV5-1	TRBJ2-5	CASSSLGQGRETQYF
TRBV6-6	TRBJ2-7	CASSYSAGGYEQYF
TRBV5-1	TRBJ2-1	CASSLELDSREQFF
TRBV6-5	TRBJ2-5	CASSYSGQKETQYF
TRBV20-1	TRBJ2-7	CSGGRLYEQYF
TRBV15	TRBJ2-3	CATSRGGTPSTDTQYF
TRBV4-3	TRBJ2-2	CASSREQSGGAGELFF
TRBV19	TRBJ2-2	CASTLQGGAGELFF
TRBV3-1/TRBV3-2	TRBJ1-2	CASSQGRQGAYTF
TRBV2	TRBJ2-3	CASRWTSGGAGDTQYF
TRBV5-1	TRBJ2-5	CASSLAGGKETQYF
TRBV10-2	TRBJ2-3	CASRPTSGGTDTQYF
TRBV24-1	TRBJ2-3	CATSRFSGDTQYF
TRBV9	TRBJ2-1	CASSRELPDNEQFF
TRBV21-1	TRBJ1-5	CASSNKIQRNQPQHF
TRBV3-1/TRBV3-2	TRBJ1-4	CASSQGSSWGEKLFF
TRBV7-9	TRBJ2-1	CASSSGTGVYNEQFF
TRBV28	TRBJ2-2	CASSSGASGPPSGTGELFF
TRBV5-5	TRBJ2-6	CASSLVRSSGANVLTF
TRBV7-9	TRBJ2-5	CASTYSGDQETQYF
TRBV5-1	TRBJ1-1	CASSLERGGETRTEAFF
TRBV7-6	TRBJ2-7	CASSRFGGSHYEQYF
TRBV6-5	TRBJ1-2	CASSYSGLIDYTF
TRBV4-3	TRBJ1-1	CASSQDPAGADTEAFF
TRBV6-5	TRBJ2-7	CASSYLGGTFEQYF
TRBV6-2/TRBV6-3	TRBJ2-1	CASSYPIRGPNSYNEQFF
TRBV11-2	TRBJ2-3	CASSLGGGPVDTQYF
TRBV5-4	TRBJ1-2	CASSPDGLGRGYGYTF
TRBV11-3	TRBJ2-1	CASSPSASGDYNEQFF
TRBV9	TRBJ1-5	CASSEQGDNQPQHF
TRBV15	TRBJ2-4	CATSRVGAKNIQYF
TRBV7-2	TRBJ1-6	CASSSRDSLSSYNSPLHF
TRBV19	TRBJ2-5	CASSISLVVTQETQYF
TRBV7-9	TRBJ1-4	CASSGGQGKYEKLFF
TRBV28	TRBJ2-5	CASSLLTGSMVWETQYF
TRBV3-1/TRBV3-2	TRBJ2-3	CASSPFGGTDTQYF
TRBV6-5	TRBJ2-5	CASSYSGQETQYF
TRBV2	TRBJ1-2	CASTPTGNYGYTF
TRBV7-2	TRBJ1-4	CASSLTGARNEKLFF
TRBV4-1	TRBJ1-3	CASSQDLGFSNTIYF
TRBV10-2	TRBJ2-7	CASSESGQLYEQYF
TRBV11-2	TRBJ2-1	CASSFRGAGTTYNEQFF